This TCR beta chain came from a study of T cell repertoires in cytomegalovirus infection. A note on this clonotype: As yet, its antigen is unknown.

From the reads, TCRdb called clonotypes with MiXCR, one entry per CDR3 protein. The sample comprises approximately 730,000 distinct CDR3 sequences, roughly 33% of which are singletons, and roughly 18% rests with the top ten. With 0 bases removed from V and 3 bases from J, the gap between germline ends came to 4 bases. Per germline, CDR1 SEHNR and CDR2 FQNEAQ (reference sequence). The CDR3 extends over 13 amino acids. Study-level points and caveats: The study identified carriers of CMV plus the relevant HLA from cumulative public TCR beta family frequency.

The TCR originated in a human donor in good health (CMV status not recorded). Some clones in this sample may be carry-over from other donors' samples. This chain links TRBV7-9 with TRBJ2-3; no definite D call. The specimen was cultured PBMCs, collected from culture after CMV antigen stimulation. CDR3: CASSLATTDTQYF. DNA of the CDR3: TGTGCCAGCAGCTTAGCCACAACAGATACGCAGTATTTT. Together with reference TRBV7-9 and TRBJ2-3, the CDR3 gives the full variable domain: DTGVSQNPRHKITKRGQNVTFRCDPISEHNRLYWYRQTLGQGPEFLTYFQNEAQLEKSRLLSDRFSAERPKGSFSTLEIQRTEQGDSAMYLCASSLATTDTQYFGPGTRLTVL.